This TCR beta chain was obtained from a study of cytomegalovirus exposure and HLA in healthy donors. Findings and limits, study-wide: Productive status was seen about 87% or about 30% of the time for most TCR beta V segments in an earlier analysis.

The length of the CDR3 is 15 residues. Trimming shortened V by 2 bases and J by 0 bases, and 9 bases separated the two germline ends. Germline-derived CDR1 and CDR2 are LNHDA and SQIVND (reference sequence). PCR employed 60 Vbeta and 13 Jbeta primers. The table came from immunoSEQ multiplex PCR; TCRdb's copy has only in-frame clones and leaves some out. The sample comprises some 140,000 clones, roughly three quarters of which are singletons, and 2% to 2.5% rests with the top ten. A note on this clone: The antigen is not known.

The donors comprised healthy bone marrow donors. The sample taken for sequencing was PBMCs. The chain combines TRBV19 with TRBJ2-3; TRBD1 might be the D (6 bases). The TCR originated in a young man in good health and CMV-seronegative. CDR3 sequence: CASSIMGASTDTQYF. The DNA for the CDR3 is TGTGCCAGTAGTATAATGGGGGCTAGCACAGATACGCAGTATTTT.